One and the same sample provided the 10 T cell receptor beta chains below, sequenced in a study of long-term antiretroviral therapy in people with HIV. With survey level as its setting, the immunoSEQ assay was v3.0. Profiled with immunoSEQ multiplex PCR; TCRdb holds only in-frame clones, not every one. The sample holds around 19,000 clones, nearly 95% seen once. Sequenced here: unsorted PBMCs, sampled 4.4 years after starting antiretroviral therapy. These receptor sequences come from a woman in her 50s with HIV.

This rearrangement joins TRBV7-2 to TRBJ2-5; 7 positions match TRBD2. Trimming cost V 1 base and J 3 bases; bases outside gene matches: 5. CDR3 length: 15 amino acids. Germline lookup yields CDR1 SGHTA and CDR2 FQGNSA. The CDR3: CASSLGWTSKETQYF. The CDR3 bases are TGTGCCAGCAGCTTAGGGTGGACTAGTAAAGAGACCCAGTACTTC.

This chain connects TRBV6-5 to TRBJ2-7, with 9 bases aligning to TRBD1. Per the germline V gene, CDR1 is MNHEY and CDR2 is SVGAGI. The V gene end was trimmed by 10 bases and the J gene end by 4 bases; junction bases not matched to a gene: 8. The CDR3 is made up of 13 amino acids. The CDR3 loop is CAISPGQGYEQYF. CDR3 bases: TGTGCCATCAGCCCGGGACAGGGTTACGAGCAGTACTTC.

This chain links TRBV4-1 with TRBJ2-7, with a tentative D call TRBD2 (6 bases). The CDR3 extends over 14 amino acids. The V and J ends lost 4 bases and 6 bases respectively, with 16 bases between them. The germline CDR1 and CDR2 sequences are MGHRA and YSYEKL. The CDR3: CASSRGTDGAEQYF. The CDR3 DNA reads TGCGCCAGCAGCCGCGGGACGGATGGGGCCGAGCAGTACTTC.

V usage is TRBV5-6 and J usage is TRBJ1-5; D is unresolved. Germline CDR1 is SGHDT and CDR2 is YYEEEE. CDR3 length: 15 amino acids. V was pared by 3 bases and J by 0 bases, with 10 bases between. Here the CDR3 DNA reads TGTGCCAGCAGCTCCCTGGCAGTTAGCAATCAGCCCCAGCATTTT. This codes for CASSSLAVSNQPQHF.

This clone has a single count. The V call is TRBV6-4, the J call TRBJ2-5; the match to TRBD1 covers 9 bases. The CDR3 consists of 14 residues. The germline CDR1 and CDR2 sequences are MRHNA and SNTAGT. J was trimmed by 5 bases and V by 4 bases; bases with no gene match: 5. In DNA form, the CDR3 reads TGTGCCAGCAGTGTTTGGGACAGGGTGGAGACCCAGTACTTC. This codes for CASSVWDRVETQYF.

The V call is TRBV9, the J call TRBJ2-1; no clear D. The CDR3 runs 15 residues. Germline CDR1 and CDR2: SGDLS and YYNGEE. The germline V and J ends were trimmed by 2 bases and 0 bases, with 9 bases remaining between them. CDR3 sequence: CASSVDISSYNEQFF. Here the CDR3 DNA reads TGTGCCAGCAGCGTTGACATTAGCTCCTACAATGAGCAGTTCTTC.

V gene TRBV6-5 combines with J gene TRBJ1-6, with D perhaps matching TRBD1 (5 bases). V lost 4 bases to trimming and J lost 8 bases, with 12 bases between them. Germline values: CDR1 MNHEY, CDR2 SVGAGI. CDR3 length: 14 residues. The CDR3 DNA reads as TGTGCCAGCAGTTGGGACGGGAGCGATTCACCCCTCCACTTT. Translated: CASSWDGSDSPLHF.

V usage is TRBV6-6 and J usage is TRBJ2-7; 8 positions agree with TRBD2. This CDR3 region has 15 residues. The V gene's germline CDR1 is MNHNY and CDR2 SVGAGI (reference sequence). Unmatched junction bases numbered 4, after V lost 0 bases and J lost 3 bases. The CDR3 DNA reads as TGTGCCAGCAGTTACTCGGCGGGGGGCCTCTACGAGCAGTACTTC. It encodes CASSYSAGGLYEQYF.

This chain joins TRBV5-4 and TRBJ2-5; TRBD1 aligns across 8 bases. Unmatched junction bases numbered 3, after V lost 4 bases and J lost 1 base. From germline, CDR1 is SGHNT and CDR2 YYREEE (reference sequence). The length of the CDR3 is 14 residues. The CDR3 loop reads CASSAQGAQETQYF. CDR3 nucleotides: TGTGCCAGCAGCGCCCAGGGGGCCCAAGAGACCCAGTACTTC. Using reference TRBV5-4 and TRBJ2-5 for the parts outside the CDR3, the full variable domain is ETGVTQSPTHLIKTRGQQVTLRCSSQSGHNTVSWYQQALGQGPQFIFQYYREEENGRGNFPPRFSGLQFPNYSSELNVNALELDDSALYLCASSAQGAQETQYFGPGTRLLVL.

This clone was observed once. The chain recombines TRBV27 with TRBJ1-1; D possibly corresponds to TRBD1 (5 bases). V lost 10 bases and J 0 bases, leaving 12 bases between the germline ends. CDR3 length: 13 amino acids. Per the germline V gene, CDR1 is MNHEY and CDR2 is SMNVEV (reference sequence). This chain's CDR3 is CAIRQSLNTEAFF. The CDR3 DNA is TGTGCCATCAGACAGTCTTTGAACACTGAAGCTTTCTTT.